This T cell receptor (beta chain) stems from a study of breast tumors, draining lymph nodes, adjacent tissues. General study results and limits: Compared with lymph nodes, tumors were less diverse; compared with nontumor tissue, more.

Germline-derived CDR1 and CDR2 are SGHTA and FQGNSA. Trimming removed 1 base at V and 4 bases at J, with 7 bases between. The CDR3 extends over 13 amino acids. TCRdb processed the multiplex PCR reads anew with MiXCR; each CDR3 protein has one entry. The sample includes 23,000 or so distinct CDR3 sequences, about 70% of them seen just once. About this clonotype itself: What it recognizes is unknown.

This receptor was obtained from a female donor with breast cancer. Some clones in this sample may be carry-over from other donors' samples. Sequencing was performed on tumor-adjacent breast tissue. The chain couples TRBV7-2 to TRBJ1-2; tentative D call: TRBD1 (5 bases). This CDR3 is CASSLERGYGYTF. The CDR3 bases are TGTGCCAGCAGCTTAGAGAGGGGCTATGGCTACACCTTC.